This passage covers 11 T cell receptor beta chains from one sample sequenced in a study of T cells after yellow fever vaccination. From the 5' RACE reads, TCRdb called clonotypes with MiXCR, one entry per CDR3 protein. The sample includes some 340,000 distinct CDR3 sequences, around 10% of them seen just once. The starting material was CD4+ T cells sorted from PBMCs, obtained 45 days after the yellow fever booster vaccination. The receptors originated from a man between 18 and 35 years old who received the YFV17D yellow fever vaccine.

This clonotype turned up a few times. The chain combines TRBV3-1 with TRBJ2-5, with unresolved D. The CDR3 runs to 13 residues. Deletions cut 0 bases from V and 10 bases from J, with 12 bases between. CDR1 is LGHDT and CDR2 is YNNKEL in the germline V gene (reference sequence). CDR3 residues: CASSQDSPTYQYF. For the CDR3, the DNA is TGTGCCAGCAGCCAAGATAGTCCGACTTACCAGTACTTC.

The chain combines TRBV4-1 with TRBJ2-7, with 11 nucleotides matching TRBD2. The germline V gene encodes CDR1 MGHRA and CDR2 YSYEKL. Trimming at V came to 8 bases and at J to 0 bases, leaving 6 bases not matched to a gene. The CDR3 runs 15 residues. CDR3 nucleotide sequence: TGCGCCAGCGGGATACTAGCGGGGGTCTCCTACGAGCAGTACGTC. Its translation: CASGILAGVSYEQYV.

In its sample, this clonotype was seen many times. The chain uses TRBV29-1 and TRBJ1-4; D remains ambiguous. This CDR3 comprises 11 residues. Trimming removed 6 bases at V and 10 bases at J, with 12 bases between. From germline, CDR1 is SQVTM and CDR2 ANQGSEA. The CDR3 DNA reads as TGCAGCGTGACCGCAGAGGGAAAACTGTTTTTT. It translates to CSVTAEGKLFF.

The CDR3 sequence is CASSPRGAGYNEQFF. The CDR3 DNA is TGTGCCAGCAGCCCCCGCGGGGCGGGGTACAATGAGCAGTTCTTC. The chain links TRBV9 to TRBJ2-1; tentative D call: TRBD2 (6 bases). The ends were cut back, 4 bases at V and 4 bases at J, with 15 bases in the middle. Germline V gene lookup returns CDR1 SGDLS and CDR2 YYNGEE. CDR3 length: 15 residues.

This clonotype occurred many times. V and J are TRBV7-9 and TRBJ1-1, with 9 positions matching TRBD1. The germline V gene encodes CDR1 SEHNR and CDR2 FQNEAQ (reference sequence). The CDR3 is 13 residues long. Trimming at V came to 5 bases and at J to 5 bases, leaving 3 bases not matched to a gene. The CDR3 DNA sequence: TGTGCCAGCAGCAAACAGGGGGCTACTGAAGCTTTCTTT. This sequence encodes CASSKQGATEAFF.

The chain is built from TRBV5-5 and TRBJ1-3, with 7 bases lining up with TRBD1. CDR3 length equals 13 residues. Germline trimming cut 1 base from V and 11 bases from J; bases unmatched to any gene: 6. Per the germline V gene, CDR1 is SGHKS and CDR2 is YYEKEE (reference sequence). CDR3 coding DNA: TGTGCCAGCAGCTTGACGGGTCAGGGGGCCATATATTTT. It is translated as CASSLTGQGAIYF.

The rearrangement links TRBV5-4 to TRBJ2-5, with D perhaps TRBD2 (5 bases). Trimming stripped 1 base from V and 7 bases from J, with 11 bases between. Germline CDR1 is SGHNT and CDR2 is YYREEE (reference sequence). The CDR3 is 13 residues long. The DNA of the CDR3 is TGTGCCAGCAGCTTGCTCCCCCGGGGGACCCAGTACTTC. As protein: CASSLLPRGTQYF.

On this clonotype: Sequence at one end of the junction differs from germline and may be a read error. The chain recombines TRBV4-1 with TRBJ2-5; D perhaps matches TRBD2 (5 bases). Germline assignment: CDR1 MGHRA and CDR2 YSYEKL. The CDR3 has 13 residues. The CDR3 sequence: CASRQTIQETQYF. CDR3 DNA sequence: TGCGCCAGCCGCCAGACTATCCAAGAGACCCAGTACTTC.

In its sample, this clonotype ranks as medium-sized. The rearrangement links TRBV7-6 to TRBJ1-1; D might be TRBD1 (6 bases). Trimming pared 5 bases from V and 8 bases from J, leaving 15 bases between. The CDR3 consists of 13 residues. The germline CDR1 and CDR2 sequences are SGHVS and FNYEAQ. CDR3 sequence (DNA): TGTGCCAGCAGCGTACAAACAGGGACCGAAGCTTTCTTT. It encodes CASSVQTGTEAFF.

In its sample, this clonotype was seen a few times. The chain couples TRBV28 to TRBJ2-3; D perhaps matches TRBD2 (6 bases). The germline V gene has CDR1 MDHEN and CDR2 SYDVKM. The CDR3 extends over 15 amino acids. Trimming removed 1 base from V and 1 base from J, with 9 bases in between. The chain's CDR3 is CASSLFWGGTDTQYF. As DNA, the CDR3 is TGTGCCAGCAGTTTATTTTGGGGGGGCACAGATACGCAGTATTTT.

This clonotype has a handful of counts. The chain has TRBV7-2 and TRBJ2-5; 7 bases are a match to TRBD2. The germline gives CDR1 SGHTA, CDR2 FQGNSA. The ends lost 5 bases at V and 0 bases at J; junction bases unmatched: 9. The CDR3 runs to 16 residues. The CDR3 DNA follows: TGTGCCAGCAGCCGCTTCGGGACTAAAAACCAAGAGACCCAGTACTTC. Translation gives CASSRFGTKNQETQYF.